The source of this T cell receptor (beta chain) is a study of blood T cell repertoires in COVID-19. Looking at the study overall: The study drew acute and convalescent COVID-19 samples from the United States, Italy and Spain.

Turning to this clone: Other DNA variants within this sample encode the same CDR3.

V lost 7 bases and J lost 4, with 16 bases in between. Germline V gene sequence: CDR1 LNHDA, CDR2 SQIVND (reference sequence). CDR3 size: 14 residues. Under the authors' procedure: Reference gene primers were amplified, and this amplification served to estimate nucleated cell counts. Produced via immunoSEQ multiplex PCR; TCRdb's table is partial and in-frame only. The V and J calls and clone size are taken from that table; D and trimming were inferred from the DNA. The sample records hundreds of thousands of clones, around nine tenths being singletons. The sequence derives from a young woman who had recovered from COVID-19. The chain recombines TRBV19 with TRBJ1-1; D gene ambiguous. Sequences were obtained from peripheral blood. The CDR3 here is CASTPGIGGTEAFF. The CDR3 DNA follows: TGTGCCAGTACCCCGGGTATCGGTGGCACTGAAGCTTTCTTT.